This T cell receptor (beta chain) was captured in a study of Ad26.COV2.S vaccination and SARS-CoV-2 variants. For the study at large: Into the muscle, Ad26.COV2.S was dosed once or twice, 56 days apart. Whole-study results and caveats: People who got the vaccine or the placebo had similar non-spike TCR breadth.

This sample's treatment: about 20 received Ad26.COV2.S at low or high dose, single or two shots; about 5 received placebo; per-sample allocation not given. Vaccine and placebo recipients were sampled on day 63 after the first injection. At a Boston site, the person donating was an adult of 18-55 years. Only in-frame clones appear in the TCRdb table, and some are missing; sequencing was by immunoSEQ multiplex PCR. The data hold about half a million clones, with about 88% observed a single time. Worth noting for this clone: As yet, its antigen is unknown.

CDR3 size: 17 residues. The germline V and J ends were trimmed by 0 bases and 0 bases, with 15 bases remaining between them. Germline V CDR1 and CDR2: SGHRS, YFSETQ. The receptor was isolated from a person between 18 and 59 years old who received the Ad26.COV2.S COVID-19 vaccine or a placebo. This sequence joins TRBV5-1 and TRBJ1-1; no clear D. This specimen consisted of peripheral blood, obtained in a trial of Ad26.COV2.S vaccine versus placebo. Here the CDR3 reads CASSLEGSPLVNTEAFF. For the CDR3, the DNA is TGCGCCAGCAGCTTGGAGGGAAGCCCTTTGGTGAACACTGAAGCTTTCTTT.